Included here is one T cell receptor beta chain sequence, with context. The antigen is unknown. The junction departs from the called germline gene at one end, perhaps through a read error. This specimen belongs to a study of early T cells in non-severe SARS-CoV-2 infection. Study at large: Unpaired chains resulted from sequencing bulk RNA of unsorted whole blood. Whole-study findings and limits: CD4 and private specificities were missed by VDJdb matching, which favored anti-spike CD8 responses.

Per the germline V gene, CDR1 is SSHAT and CDR2 is FNYEAQ (reference sequence). There are 14 residues in the CDR3. Individual cDNA molecules carried attached unique molecular identifiers. TCRdb reprocessed the 5' RACE reads with MiXCR, giving one entry per CDR3 protein. The table shows 20,000 to 25,000 distinct CDR3 sequences, with 4.5% occurring only once. The TCR originated in an adult who was a healthcare worker with PCR-confirmed SARS-CoV-2 infection or an uninfected control (not recorded which). Source material: whole blood. The chain joins TRBV7-7 to TRBJ2-2; D is unclear. CDR3 in amino acids: CASSPDPNTGELFF. The CDR3 nucleotides read TGTGCTAGCAGCCCGGACCCGAACACCGGGGAGCTGTTTTTT. The full variable domain, rest sourced from reference TRBV7-7 and TRBJ2-2, is GAGVSQSPRYKVTKRGQDVTLRCDPISSHATLYWYQQALGQGPEFLTYFNYEAQPDKSGLPSDRFSAERPEGSISTLTIQRTEQRDSAMYRCASSPDPNTGELFFGEGSRLTVL.